This T cell receptor beta chain was documented in a study of T and B cells in COVID-19 patients (dated by TCRdb to 2020 to 2021). As for the study more broadly: Using TRB and IGH repertoire sequencing of peripheral blood, the study characterized adaptive immunity in COVID-19 patients who had active infection or had recovered. A recovered cohort comprised more than 15 patients contributing about 20 samples, mostly after mild to moderate COVID-19 managed as outpatients. A median age of roughly 32 years was recorded in the recovered cohort versus 65 to 70 years in the active-infection cohort. Critical illness requiring mechanical ventilation or ECMO was present in about 65% of the 20 patients in the active-infection cohort. Comorbidities linked to unfavorable COVID-19 outcome were present in about 90% of the 20 patients in the active-infection cohort. The repository of TCR and BCR sequences included roughly 70 time points from 35 to 40 patients, and more than 7 million TCR sequences were analysed. Because samples were available both during active disease and after recovery, a couple of patients were counted in both the recovered and the active cohorts. An age-matched reference group of 30 to 40 healthy donors negative for COVID-19 antibodies served as the comparison for repertoire analyses. As many as 9 follow-up blood samples were taken per patient, and some of the samples covered different disease stages within the same individual. What the research found in general, with its limitations: Specific T cell subsets (CD4+/Treg/CD8+) and sorted SARS-CoV-2-responsive or tetramer+ T cells had not yet been sequenced, and these experiments were ongoing. Patients with COVID-19 were reported to show strongly skewed TRBV/TRBJ gene usage. It was stated that prospective validation of the reported TCR clusters was required before the clusters could be put to clinical use. The recovered cohort had 2,300 or so exclusive TCR clusters, including some 30 low-pGen clusters. The cohort was considered too small for HLA contributions to COVID-19 susceptibility or severity to be assessed. Blood samples obtained from mildly ill patients during symptoms, as well as early samples obtained from severe cases, were available only in scarce numbers. TRB repertoires were found to be highly clonal in active COVID-19, whereas diversity and richness at recovery were found to rise above healthy donor levels.

Sequencing instrument: Illumina MiSeq. TRB rearrangements were amplified by multiplex PCR with BIOMED2 TRB-A/B primer pools. Illumina-compatible adapters and 7-nucleotide sample barcodes were added to the amplicons in two consecutive PCRs. All library PCRs used Phusion HS II polymerase. Amplicons were purified from gel with the NucleoSpin Gel and PCR Clean-up kit, quantified on Qubit, and pooled at roughly 3.9 nM. The quality of the amplicon pool was checked on an Agilent 2100 Bioanalyzer prior to Illumina next-generation sequencing. As for the original processing: Annotation of TRB rearrangements was done in MiXCR 3.0.8 with the default MiXCR reference library. Sequences with fewer than 2 reads and non-productive reads were filtered out, and every unique CDR3 nucleotide sequence was treated as a single clone. R 3.5.1 was used to calculate clonality, diversity, richness and V-J gene usage. GLIPH2 was used to cluster TCRs by CDR3 similarity, and OLGA was used to calculate generation probabilities. GLIPH2 clusters were kept only when the clusters contained at least four unique TCR clonotypes present in at least three individuals. The public reads were run again by TCRdb, first through fastp at Q25 and then through MiXCR, and only productive beta chains were kept. Identical CDR3 protein sequences are pooled into one entry, listed with their most common genes and DNA. The V and J calls here are based on TCRdb, not the publication. The sample profile shows approximately 10,000 distinct CDR3 sequences; 30% of them were found once. Clones ranked in the top ten supply less than 35% of the sample.

The CDR1 and CDR2 encoded by the germline V gene are MNHEY and SVGAGI. Spanning cysteine to phenylalanine, the CDR3 consists of 13 amino acids. Only the CDR3 region is kept as DNA, spanning 39 bases read in frame from base 1. The germline V end is reduced by 6 bases and the J end by 4 bases; junction bases left unmatched: 5. This clonotype was picked up many times. No antigen is known for it. The input lacks base qualities; no much larger clone sits a single base away. TRB repertoires were amplified from approximately 270-530 ng of genomic DNA extracted from blood. The sequencing input was blood. The sequence derives from a human donor who had recovered from COVID-19. The sequence is built from TRBV6-5 and TRBJ1-2, with 7 bases matching TRBD1. The CDR3 region has the sequence CASRLQGSYGYTF. The nucleotides are TGTGCCAGCAGGTTACAGGGGAGCTATGGCTACACCTTC.